This T cell receptor (beta chain) originates from a study of T-cell reconstitution after alpha-beta-depleted transplantation in children. This clonotype turned up a few times. Preparation of the TCRbeta library used unique molecular identifiers. Using its own MiXCR run on the PCR reads, TCRdb lists one record per CDR3 protein. This sample yields hundreds of thousands of distinct CDR3 sequences, of which 9.5% to 10% are seen a single time; around 10% belongs to the top ten. This CDR3 comprises 14 residues. V lost 8 bases to trimming and J lost 2 bases, with 16 bases between them. Germline-derived CDR1 and CDR2 are DFQATT and SNEGSKA (reference sequence).

The material was PBMCs from the stem cell graft donor, obtained from the stem cell graft. The chain links TRBV20-1 to TRBJ2-1; D remains ambiguous. The clonotype originates from a human donor who donated a stem cell graft to a child with SCID. The CDR3 region is CSPKSQDTYNEQFF. As DNA, the CDR3 is TGCAGTCCCAAAAGCCAGGATACCTACAATGAGCAGTTCTTC.